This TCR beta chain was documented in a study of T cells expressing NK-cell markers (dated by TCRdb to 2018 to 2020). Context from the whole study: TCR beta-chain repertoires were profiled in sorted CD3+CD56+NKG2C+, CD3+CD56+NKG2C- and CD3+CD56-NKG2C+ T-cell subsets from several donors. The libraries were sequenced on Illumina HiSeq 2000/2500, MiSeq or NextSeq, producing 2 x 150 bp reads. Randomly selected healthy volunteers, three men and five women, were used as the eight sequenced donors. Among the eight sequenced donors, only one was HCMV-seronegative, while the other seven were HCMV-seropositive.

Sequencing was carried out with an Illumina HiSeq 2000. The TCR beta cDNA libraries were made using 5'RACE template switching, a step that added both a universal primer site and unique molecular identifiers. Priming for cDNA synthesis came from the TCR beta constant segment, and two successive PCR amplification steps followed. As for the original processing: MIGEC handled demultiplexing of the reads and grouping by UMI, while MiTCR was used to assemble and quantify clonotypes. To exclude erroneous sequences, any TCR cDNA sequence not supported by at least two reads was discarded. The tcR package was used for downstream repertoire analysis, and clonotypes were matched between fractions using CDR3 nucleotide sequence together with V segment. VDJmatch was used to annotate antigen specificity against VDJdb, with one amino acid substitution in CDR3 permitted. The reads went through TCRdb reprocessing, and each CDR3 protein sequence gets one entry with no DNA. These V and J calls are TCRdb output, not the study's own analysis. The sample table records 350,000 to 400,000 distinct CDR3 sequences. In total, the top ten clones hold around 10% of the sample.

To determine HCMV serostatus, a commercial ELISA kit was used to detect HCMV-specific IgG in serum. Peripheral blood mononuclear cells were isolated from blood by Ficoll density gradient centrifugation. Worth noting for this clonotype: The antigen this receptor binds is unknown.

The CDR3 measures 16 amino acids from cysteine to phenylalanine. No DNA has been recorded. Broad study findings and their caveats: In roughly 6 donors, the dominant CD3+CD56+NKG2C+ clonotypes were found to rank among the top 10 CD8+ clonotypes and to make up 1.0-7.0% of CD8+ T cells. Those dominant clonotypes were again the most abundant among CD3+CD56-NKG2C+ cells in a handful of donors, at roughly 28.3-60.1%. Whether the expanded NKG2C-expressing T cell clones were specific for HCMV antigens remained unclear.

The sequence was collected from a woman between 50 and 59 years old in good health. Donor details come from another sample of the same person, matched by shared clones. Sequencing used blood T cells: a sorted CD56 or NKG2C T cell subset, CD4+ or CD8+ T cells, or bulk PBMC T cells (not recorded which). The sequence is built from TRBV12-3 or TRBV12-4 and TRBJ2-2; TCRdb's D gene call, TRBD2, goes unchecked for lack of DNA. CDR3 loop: CASRRLAGGATGELFF.